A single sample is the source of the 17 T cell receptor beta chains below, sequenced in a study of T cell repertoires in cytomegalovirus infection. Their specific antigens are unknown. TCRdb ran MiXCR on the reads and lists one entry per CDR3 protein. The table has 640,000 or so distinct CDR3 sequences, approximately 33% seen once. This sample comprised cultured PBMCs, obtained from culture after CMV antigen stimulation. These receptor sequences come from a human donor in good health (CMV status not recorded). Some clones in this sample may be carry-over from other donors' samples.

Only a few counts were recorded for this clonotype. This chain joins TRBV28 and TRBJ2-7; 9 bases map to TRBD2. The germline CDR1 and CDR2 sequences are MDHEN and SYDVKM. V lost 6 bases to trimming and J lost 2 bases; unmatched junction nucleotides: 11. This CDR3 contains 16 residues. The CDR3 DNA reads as TGTGCCAGCAGCAACCCCCGCGGCGGGGGGGCCTACGAGCAGTACTTC. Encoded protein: CASSNPRGGGAYEQYF.

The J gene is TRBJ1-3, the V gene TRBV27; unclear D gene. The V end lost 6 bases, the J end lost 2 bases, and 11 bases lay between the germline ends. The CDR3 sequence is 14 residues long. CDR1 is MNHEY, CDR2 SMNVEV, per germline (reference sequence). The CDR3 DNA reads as TGTGCCAGCAGCCGGGCAGCGACTGGAAACACCATATATTTT. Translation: CASSRAATGNTIYF.

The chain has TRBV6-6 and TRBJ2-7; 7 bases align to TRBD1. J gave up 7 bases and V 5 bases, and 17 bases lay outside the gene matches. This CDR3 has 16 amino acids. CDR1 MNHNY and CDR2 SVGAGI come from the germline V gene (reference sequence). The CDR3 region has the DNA TGTGCCAGCAGTCGTCCCTGGGGACAGACATCTACTGAGCAGTACTTC. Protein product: CASSRPWGQTSTEQYF.

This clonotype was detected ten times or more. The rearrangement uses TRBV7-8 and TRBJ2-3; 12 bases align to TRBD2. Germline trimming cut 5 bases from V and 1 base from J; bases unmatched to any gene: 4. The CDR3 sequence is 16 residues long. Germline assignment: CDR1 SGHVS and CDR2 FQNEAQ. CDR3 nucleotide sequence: TGTGCCAGCAGCAAGACTAGCGGGAGTGGCACAGATACGCAGTATTTT. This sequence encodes CASSKTSGSGTDTQYF.

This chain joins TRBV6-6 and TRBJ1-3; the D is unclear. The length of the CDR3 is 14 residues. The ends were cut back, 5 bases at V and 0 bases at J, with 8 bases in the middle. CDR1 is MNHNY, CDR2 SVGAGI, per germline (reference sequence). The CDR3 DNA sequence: TGTGCCAGCAGTGAGGTAAACTCTGGAAACACCATATATTTT. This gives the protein CASSEVNSGNTIYF.

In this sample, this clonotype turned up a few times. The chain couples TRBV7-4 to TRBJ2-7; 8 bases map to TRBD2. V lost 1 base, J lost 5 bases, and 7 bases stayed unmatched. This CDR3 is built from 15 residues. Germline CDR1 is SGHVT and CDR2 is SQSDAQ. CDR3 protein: CASSLVEREWDEQYF. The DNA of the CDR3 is TGTGCCAGCAGCTTAGTTGAGCGGGAGTGGGACGAGCAGTACTTC.

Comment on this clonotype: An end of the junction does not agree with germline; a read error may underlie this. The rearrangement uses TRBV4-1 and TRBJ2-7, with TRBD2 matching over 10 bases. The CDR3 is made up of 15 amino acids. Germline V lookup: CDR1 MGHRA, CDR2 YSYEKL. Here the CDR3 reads CASSQGTSVIYEQYF. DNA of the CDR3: TGTGCCAGCAGCCAAGGGACTAGCGTTATCTACGAGCAGTACTTC.

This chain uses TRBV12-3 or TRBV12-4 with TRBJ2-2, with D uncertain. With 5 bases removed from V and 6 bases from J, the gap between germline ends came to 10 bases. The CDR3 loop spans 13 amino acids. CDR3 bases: TGTGCCAGCAGTGCCCAGGAGCCCGGGGAGCTGTTTTTT. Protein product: CASSAQEPGELFF.

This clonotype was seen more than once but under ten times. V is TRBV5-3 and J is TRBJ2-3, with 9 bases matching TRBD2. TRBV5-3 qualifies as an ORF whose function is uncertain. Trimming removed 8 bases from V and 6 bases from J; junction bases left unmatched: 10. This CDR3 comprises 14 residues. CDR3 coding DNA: TGTGCCAGCAGACCGGGACTAGCCCCGGATACGCAGTATTTT. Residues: CASRPGLAPDTQYF.

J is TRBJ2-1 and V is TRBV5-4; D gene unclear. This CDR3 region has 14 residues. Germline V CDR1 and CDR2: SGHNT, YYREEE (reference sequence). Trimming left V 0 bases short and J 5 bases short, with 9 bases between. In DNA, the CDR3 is TGTGCCAGCAGCTTGGCCGTGTCTGACAATGAGCAGTTCTTC. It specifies CASSLAVSDNEQFF.

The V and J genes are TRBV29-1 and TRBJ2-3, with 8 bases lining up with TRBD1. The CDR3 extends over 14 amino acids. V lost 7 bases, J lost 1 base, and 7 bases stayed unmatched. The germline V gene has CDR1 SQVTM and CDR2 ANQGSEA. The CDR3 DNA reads TGCAGCGGGTCCGGACAGGGTGGCACAGATACGCAGTATTTT. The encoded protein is CSGSGQGGTDTQYF.

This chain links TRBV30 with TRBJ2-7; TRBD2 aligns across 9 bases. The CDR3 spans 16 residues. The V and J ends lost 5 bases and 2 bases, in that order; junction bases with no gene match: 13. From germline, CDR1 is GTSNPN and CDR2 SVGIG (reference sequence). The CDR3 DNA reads TGTGCCTGGGCCCCCGCTTTGTCTAGCGGGGCCTACGAGCAGTACTTC. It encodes CAWAPALSSGAYEQYF.

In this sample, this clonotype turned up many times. The CDR3 reads CASSLDNSAAYEQYF. In DNA form, the CDR3 reads TGTGCCAGCAGCTTAGATAACAGTGCCGCCTACGAGCAGTACTTC. The chain couples TRBV7-6 to TRBJ2-7; no clear D gene. The V end was cut by 1 base, the J end by 2 bases, with 12 bases between. Germline CDR1 is SGHVS and CDR2 is FNYEAQ. This CDR3 comprises 15 residues.

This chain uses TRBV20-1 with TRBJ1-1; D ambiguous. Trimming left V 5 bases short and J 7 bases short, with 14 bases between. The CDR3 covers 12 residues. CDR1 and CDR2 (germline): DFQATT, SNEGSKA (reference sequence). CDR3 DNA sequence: TGCAGTGCTGAGACTAATCTAGGTGAAGCTTTCTTT. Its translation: CSAETNLGEAFF.

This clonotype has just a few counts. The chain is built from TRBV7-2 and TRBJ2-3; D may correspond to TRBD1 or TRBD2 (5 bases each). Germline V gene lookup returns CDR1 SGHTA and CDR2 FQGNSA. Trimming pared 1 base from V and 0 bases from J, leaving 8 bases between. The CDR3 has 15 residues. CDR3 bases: TGTGCCAGCAGCTTAGGAAGGGACAGCACAGATACGCAGTATTTT. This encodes CASSLGRDSTDTQYF.

The CDR3 sequence is CASSEFPGGEVGYTF. CDR3 bases: TGTGCCAGCAGTGAATTCCCAGGGGGCGAAGTTGGCTACACCTTC. The chain has TRBV2 and TRBJ1-2, with TRBD1 matching 8 bases. CDR3 length: 15 residues. Trimming took 2 bases from V and 7 from J; bases not matched to a gene: 9. CDR1 is SNHLY, CDR2 FYNNEI, per germline.

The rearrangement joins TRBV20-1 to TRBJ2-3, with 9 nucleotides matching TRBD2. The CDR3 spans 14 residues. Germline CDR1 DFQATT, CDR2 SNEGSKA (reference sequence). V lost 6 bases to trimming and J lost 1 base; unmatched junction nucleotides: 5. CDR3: CSAIIAGGTDTQYF. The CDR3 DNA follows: TGCAGTGCAATAATAGCGGGAGGCACAGATACGCAGTATTTT.